One and the same sample provided the 24 T cell receptor beta chains below, sequenced in a study of T cell changes during pregnancy in multiple sclerosis. Produced via immunoSEQ multiplex PCR; TCRdb's table is partial and in-frame only. The sample lists tens of thousands of clones; 85% to 95% were seen once. Sequences were derived from CD4+ T cells from peripheral blood mononuclear cells, sampled in the third trimester of pregnancy. The source is a female donor with multiple sclerosis, enrolled in a pregnancy study.

The CDR3, as DNA: TGTGCCAGTAGCCAGGGCCTAAATCAGCCCCAGCATTTT. This encodes CASSQGLNQPQHF. The chain has TRBV19 and TRBJ1-5, with D perhaps matching TRBD1 (5 bases). This CDR3 spans 13 amino acids. The germline gives CDR1 LNHDA, CDR2 SQIVND (reference sequence). V lost 6 bases to trimming and J lost 4 bases, with 10 bases between them. The full variable domain, rest sourced from reference TRBV19 and TRBJ1-5, is DGGITQSPKYLFRKEGQNVTLSCEQNLNHDAMYWYRQDPGQGLRLIYYSQIVNDFQKGDIAEGYSVSREKKESFPLTVTSAQKNPTAFYLCASSQGLNQPQHFGDGTRLSIL.

V is TRBV11-3 and J is TRBJ2-5, with D perhaps matching TRBD1 (5 bases). CDR3 length equals 13 residues. Germline values: CDR1 SGHNT, CDR2 YENEEA. V lost 3 bases to trimming and J lost 2 bases, with 7 bases between them. The DNA of the CDR3 is TGTGCCAGCAGCTTGGGGCCTCAAGAGACCCAGTACTTC. This codes for CASSLGPQETQYF.

The chain employs TRBV5-1 and TRBJ1-1; TRBD1 matches 8 bases. The J segment lost 4 bases and the V segment lost 4 bases, leaving 6 bases of the junction unmatched. The CDR3 contains 14 residues. Germline lookup yields CDR1 SGHRS and CDR2 YFSETQ. The CDR3 protein is CASSRDGQGTEAFF. In nucleotides, the CDR3 is TGCGCCAGCAGCAGAGACGGACAGGGCACTGAAGCTTTCTTT.

This clone was found a few times. The chain links TRBV2 to TRBJ2-1; 7 positions match TRBD2. CDR3 length: 14 amino acids. From germline, CDR1 is SNHLY and CDR2 FYNNEI. V trimming: 1 base; J trimming: 4 bases; junction bases outside the gene matches: 1. CDR3 in DNA: TGTGCCAGCAGTGAAGGCGGGAGTTACAATGAGCAGTTCTTC. As protein: CASSEGGSYNEQFF.

The genes are TRBV7-9 and TRBJ2-2, with a tentative D call TRBD1 (6 bases). Trimming shortened V by 0 bases and J by 1 base, and 6 bases separated the two germline ends. Germline values: CDR1 SEHNR, CDR2 FQNEAQ (reference sequence). This CDR3 is 15 amino acids long. DNA of the CDR3: TGTGCCAGCAGCTTAGCCAGGGGGAACACCGGGGAGCTGTTTTTT. Its protein product is CASSLARGNTGELFF.

The CDR3 DNA reads TGCGCCAGCAGCCAAGGGGGTAGCGGAGGGGCAGATACGCAGTATTTT. It specifies CASSQGGSGGADTQYF. The J gene is TRBJ2-3, the V gene TRBV4-3; D may be TRBD2 (6 bases). CDR1 and CDR2 from the germline V gene are LGHNA and YSLEER. The CDR3 is made up of 16 amino acids. Trimming took off 1 base at V and 4 bases at J, with 15 bases between the two ends.

The chain joins TRBV5-4 to TRBJ2-3; D perhaps matches TRBD1 (6 bases). The CDR3 loop spans 13 amino acids. Trimming stripped 5 bases from V and 4 bases from J, with 11 bases between. The germline V gene encodes CDR1 SGHNT and CDR2 YYREEE (reference sequence). The CDR3 loop reads CASSRTGSDTQYF. CDR3 bases: TGTGCCAGCAGTCGAACAGGGTCAGATACGCAGTATTTT.

This rearrangement joins TRBV21-1 to TRBJ1-5. TRBV21-1 is designated a pseudogene. CDR3 length equals 18 residues. CDR3 protein: CASSGGGGQIYSNQPQHF. The CDR3 region has the DNA TGTGCCAGCAGCGGCGGGGGGGGACAGATTTATAGCAATCAGCCCCAGCATTTT.

The rearrangement links TRBV15 to TRBJ2-3; 8 nucleotides line up with TRBD2. The germline V gene has CDR1 LNHNV and CDR2 YYDKDF (reference sequence). Trimming removed 5 bases from V and 3 bases from J; junction bases left unmatched: 13. This CDR3 is 17 amino acids long. In DNA, the CDR3 is TGTGCCACCAGCCCGTCATCAGCGGGAGCTTTTACAGATACGCAGTATTTT. Its protein is CATSPSSAGAFTDTQYF.

The chain is built from TRBV19 and TRBJ2-3; the match to TRBD2 covers 12 bases. Germline V gives CDR1 LNHDA, CDR2 SQIVND (reference sequence). The length of the CDR3 is 17 residues. V trimming: 5 bases; J trimming: 4 bases; junction bases outside the gene matches: 10. The CDR3 loop reads CASSPRTSGVAADTQYF. DNA for the CDR3: TGTGCCAGTAGTCCACGGACTAGCGGGGTTGCGGCAGATACGCAGTATTTT.

V is TRBV18 and J is TRBJ1-2; 7 nucleotides line up with TRBD1. V was clipped by 2 bases and J by 8 bases; unmatched bases: 8. CDR1 and CDR2 from the germline V gene are KGHSH and LQKENI. The CDR3 spans 14 residues. The CDR3 sequence is CASSPRQGLGGYTF. CDR3 nucleotides: TGTGCCAGCTCACCAAGACAGGGCCTCGGCGGCTACACCTTC.

The chain employs TRBV5-1 and TRBJ1-1; 7 bases align to TRBD1. Per the germline V gene, CDR1 is SGHRS and CDR2 is YFSETQ. The V gene end was trimmed by 8 bases and the J gene end by 0 bases; junction bases not matched to a gene: 10. This CDR3 contains 15 residues. CDR3 residues: CASHQGGGVNTEAFF. The CDR3 bases are TGCGCCAGTCACCAGGGGGGCGGGGTGAACACTGAAGCTTTCTTT. Looking up the rest from reference TRBV5-1 and TRBJ1-1 gives the full variable domain: KAGVTQTPRYLIKTRGQQVTLSCSPISGHRSVSWYQQTPGQGLQFLFEYFSETQRNKGNFPGRFSGRQFSNSRSEMNVSTLELGDSALYLCASHQGGGVNTEAFFGQGTRLTVV.

This clone is a singleton in its sample. The rearrangement joins TRBV6-1 to TRBJ2-2, with unresolved D. The germline CDR1 and CDR2 sequences are MNHNS and SASEGT. This CDR3 is built from 15 residues. V was trimmed by 2 bases and J by 5 bases, leaving 12 bases between them. CDR3 nucleotides: TGTGCCAGCAGTGAACCGGGTATTGGTACCGGGGAGCTGTTTTTT. Its translation is CASSEPGIGTGELFF.

V is TRBV6-5 and J is TRBJ2-7, with D unresolved. The CDR3 sequence is 14 residues long. Germline CDR1 MNHEY, CDR2 SVGAGI. V lost 6 bases to trimming and J lost 5 bases, with 17 bases between them. The CDR3 region has the DNA TGTGCCAGCAGAGCAGTAGCTTCTAGTGACGAGCAGTACTTC. This encodes CASRAVASSDEQYF.

This clone was recorded only once. The J gene is TRBJ2-2, the V gene TRBV19; a possible D gene is TRBD2 (5 bases). With 1 base removed from V and 7 bases from J, the gap between germline ends came to 7 bases. The CDR3 loop spans 13 amino acids. From germline, CDR1 is LNHDA and CDR2 SQIVND (reference sequence). The CDR3 sequence: CASSIGRSGELFF. The DNA of the CDR3 is TGTGCCAGTAGTATAGGGAGGAGCGGGGAGCTGTTTTTT.

The chain has TRBV9 and TRBJ2-2, with TRBD2 identical over 13 bases. V trimming: 3 bases; J trimming: 4 bases; junction bases outside the gene matches: 3. This CDR3 comprises 16 residues. The V gene's germline CDR1 is SGDLS and CDR2 YYNGEE. The CDR3 is CASSALAGGSTGELFF. DNA for the CDR3: TGTGCCAGCAGCGCACTAGCGGGAGGGAGCACCGGGGAGCTGTTTTTT. The variable domain in full, completed from reference TRBV9 and TRBJ2-2, reads DSGVTQTPKHLITATGQRVTLRCSPRSGDLSVYWYQQSLDQGLQFLIQYYNGEERAKGNILERFSAQQFPDLHSELNLSSLELGDSALYFCASSALAGGSTGELFFGEGSRLTVL.

This clone was seen a single time. This chain links TRBV30 with TRBJ2-7, with TRBD1 matching 8 bases. V shed 8 bases, J shed 2 bases, and the junction held 8 bases outside the gene matches. CDR1 and CDR2 from the germline V gene are GTSNPN and SVGIG (reference sequence). The CDR3 loop spans 13 amino acids. CDR3 amino acids: CAGLGQDTYEQYF. The DNA for the CDR3 is TGTGCCGGATTGGGACAGGACACCTACGAGCAGTACTTC. Based on the CDR3 plus reference TRBV30 and TRBJ2-7, the full variable domain is SQTIHQWPATLVQPVGSPLSLECTVEGTSNPNLYWYRQAAGRGLQLLFYSVGIGQISSEVPQNLSASRPQDRQFILSSKKLLLSDSGFYLCAGLGQDTYEQYFGPGTRLTVT.

V is TRBV7-3 and J is TRBJ2-1; 10 bases map to TRBD2. Germline V gene sequence: CDR1 SGHTA, CDR2 FQGTGA. The ends lost 5 bases at V and 2 bases at J; junction bases unmatched: 6. This CDR3 has 16 residues. The CDR3 sequence is CASSQGTSAAYNEQFF. The CDR3 DNA sequence: TGTGCCAGCAGCCAGGGGACTAGCGCCGCCTACAATGAGCAGTTCTTC.

This clone was seen once. The chain uses TRBV6-6 and TRBJ2-1, with 7 bases that match TRBD1. V was pared by 5 bases and J by 11 bases, with 12 bases of the junction left unmatched. Germline V lookup: CDR1 MNHNY, CDR2 SVGAGI (reference sequence). The CDR3 covers 14 residues. As DNA, the CDR3 is TGTGCCAGCAGTGCGCCGGGACAGACTTCGCAGCAGTTCTTC. The encoded protein is CASSAPGQTSQQFF.

The rearrangement uses TRBV30 and TRBJ2-5; 8 bases map to TRBD2. Trimming at V came to 3 bases and at J to 4 bases, leaving 7 bases not matched to a gene. Germline assignment: CDR1 GTSNPN and CDR2 SVGIG (reference sequence). This CDR3 has 14 residues. The CDR3 DNA reads TGTGCCTGGAGAGGAATGAGCGGGAGAGAGACCCAGTACTTC. The encoded protein is CAWRGMSGRETQYF.

This chain uses TRBV7-2 with TRBJ2-7; 7 bases align to TRBD1. This CDR3 has 15 residues. The V and J ends lost 5 bases and 3 bases, in that order; junction bases with no gene match: 10. From germline, CDR1 is SGHTA and CDR2 FQGNSA. The CDR3 loop reads CASSPDWDSFYEQYF. For the CDR3, the DNA is TGTGCCAGCAGCCCCGACTGGGACAGTTTCTACGAGCAGTACTTC.

This clone came up once. The chain links TRBV7-8 to TRBJ1-1, with D hard to call. V lost 2 bases and J 1 base, leaving 5 bases between the germline ends. CDR1 is SGHVS and CDR2 is FQNEAQ in the germline V gene. The CDR3 spans 13 residues. CDR3 bases: TGTGCCAGCAGCTTACGTAAGAACACTGAAGCTTTCTTT. Encoded protein: CASSLRKNTEAFF.

The J gene is TRBJ2-7, the V gene TRBV4-1; D perhaps matches TRBD2 (6 bases). CDR1 is MGHRA, CDR2 YSYEKL, per germline. CDR3 length equals 18 residues. Trimming left V 4 bases short and J 1 base short, with 23 bases between. The CDR3 is CASSLLEGRLGTSYEQYF. The CDR3 bases are TGCGCCAGCAGCCTTCTGGAGGGGAGACTGGGGACGTCCTACGAGCAGTACTTC.

This chain uses TRBV2 with TRBJ1-5, with 9 bases that match TRBD1. The CDR3 totals 15 residues. V lost 5 bases to trimming and J lost 2 bases; unmatched junction nucleotides: 4. Germline lookup yields CDR1 SNHLY and CDR2 FYNNEI. CDR3 loop: CASSRQGVGNQPQHF. The CDR3 DNA reads TGTGCCAGCAGTAGACAGGGGGTAGGCAATCAGCCCCAGCATTTT.